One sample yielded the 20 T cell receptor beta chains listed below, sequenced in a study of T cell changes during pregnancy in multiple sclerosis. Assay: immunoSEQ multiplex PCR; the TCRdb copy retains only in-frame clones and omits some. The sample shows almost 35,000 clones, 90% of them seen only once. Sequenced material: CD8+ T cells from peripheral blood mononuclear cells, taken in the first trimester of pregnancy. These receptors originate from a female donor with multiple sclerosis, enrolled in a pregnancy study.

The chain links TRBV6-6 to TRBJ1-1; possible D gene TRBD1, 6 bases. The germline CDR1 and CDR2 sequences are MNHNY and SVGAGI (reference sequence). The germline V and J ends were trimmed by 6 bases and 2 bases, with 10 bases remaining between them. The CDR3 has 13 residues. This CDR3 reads CASSLQGNTEAFF. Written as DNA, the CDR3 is TGTGCCAGCAGCCTACAGGGAAACACTGAAGCTTTCTTT.

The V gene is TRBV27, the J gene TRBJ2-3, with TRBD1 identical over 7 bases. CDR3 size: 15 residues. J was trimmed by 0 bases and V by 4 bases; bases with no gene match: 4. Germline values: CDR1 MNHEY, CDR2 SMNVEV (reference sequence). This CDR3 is CASSSTGQSTDTQYF. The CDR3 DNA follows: TGTGCCAGCAGTTCGACGGGACAGAGCACAGATACGCAGTATTTT.

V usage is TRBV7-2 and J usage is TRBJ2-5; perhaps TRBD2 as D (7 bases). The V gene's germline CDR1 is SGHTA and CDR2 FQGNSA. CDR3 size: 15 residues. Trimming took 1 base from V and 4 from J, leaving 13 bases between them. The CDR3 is CASSLDVGGGETQYF. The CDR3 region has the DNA TGTGCCAGCAGCTTAGACGTGGGAGGGGGAGAGACCCAGTACTTC.

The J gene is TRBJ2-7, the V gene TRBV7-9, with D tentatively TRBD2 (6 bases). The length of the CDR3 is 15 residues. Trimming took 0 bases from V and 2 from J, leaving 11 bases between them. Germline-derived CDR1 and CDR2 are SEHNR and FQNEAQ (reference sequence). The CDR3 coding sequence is TGTGCCAGCAGCTTAGCTAGCGGAGCCACCTACGAGCAGTACTTC. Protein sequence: CASSLASGATYEQYF. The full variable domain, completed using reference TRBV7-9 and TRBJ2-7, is DTGVSQNPRHKITKRGQNVTFRCDPISEHNRLYWYRQTLGQGPEFLTYFQNEAQLEKSRLLSDRFSAERPKGSFSTLEIQRTEQGDSAMYLCASSLASGATYEQYFGPGTRLTVT.

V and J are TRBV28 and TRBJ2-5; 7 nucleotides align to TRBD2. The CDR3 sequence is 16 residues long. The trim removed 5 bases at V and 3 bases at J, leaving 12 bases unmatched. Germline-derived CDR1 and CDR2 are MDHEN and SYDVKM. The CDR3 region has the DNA TGTGCCAGCAGTCCCGGGACTACCGACTTAAAAGAGACCCAGTACTTC. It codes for CASSPGTTDLKETQYF.

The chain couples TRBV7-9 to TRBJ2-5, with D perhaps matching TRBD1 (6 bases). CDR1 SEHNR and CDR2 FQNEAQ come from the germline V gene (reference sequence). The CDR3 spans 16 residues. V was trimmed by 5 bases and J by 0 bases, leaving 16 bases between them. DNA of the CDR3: TGTGCCAGCAGCCCTCCGGACAGCTCGTACCAAGAGACCCAGTACTTC. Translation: CASSPPDSSYQETQYF.

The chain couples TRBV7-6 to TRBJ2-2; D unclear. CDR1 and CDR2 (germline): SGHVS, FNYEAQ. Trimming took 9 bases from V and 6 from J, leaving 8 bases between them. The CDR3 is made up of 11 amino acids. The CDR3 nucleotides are TGTGCCAGTGTCAGTGCCGGGGAGCTGTTTTTT. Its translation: CASVSAGELFF.

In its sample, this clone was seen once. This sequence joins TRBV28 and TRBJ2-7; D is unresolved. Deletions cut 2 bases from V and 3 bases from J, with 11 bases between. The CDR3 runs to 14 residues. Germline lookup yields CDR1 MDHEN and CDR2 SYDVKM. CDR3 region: CASSLGVNSYEQYF. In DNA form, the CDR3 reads TGTGCCAGCAGTTTAGGTGTCAACAGCTACGAGCAGTACTTC. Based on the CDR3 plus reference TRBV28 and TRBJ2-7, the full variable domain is DVKVTQSSRYLVKRTGEKVFLECVQDMDHENMFWYRQDPGLGLRLIYFSYDVKMKEKGDIPEGYSVSREKKERFSLILESASTNQTSMYLCASSLGVNSYEQYFGPGTRLTVT.

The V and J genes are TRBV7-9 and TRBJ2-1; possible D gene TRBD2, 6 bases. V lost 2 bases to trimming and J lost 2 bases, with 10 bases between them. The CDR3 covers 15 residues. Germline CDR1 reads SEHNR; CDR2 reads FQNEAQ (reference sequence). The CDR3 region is CASSLKRVTYNEQFF. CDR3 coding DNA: TGTGCCAGCAGCTTAAAGCGGGTTACCTACAATGAGCAGTTCTTC.

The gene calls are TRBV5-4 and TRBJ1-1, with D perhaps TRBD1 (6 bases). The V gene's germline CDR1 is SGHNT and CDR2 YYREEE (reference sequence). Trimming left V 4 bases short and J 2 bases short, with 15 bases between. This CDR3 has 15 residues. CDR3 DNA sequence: TGTGCCAGCAGCCCGACCACAGGGACCAACACTGAAGCTTTCTTT. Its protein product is CASSPTTGTNTEAFF.

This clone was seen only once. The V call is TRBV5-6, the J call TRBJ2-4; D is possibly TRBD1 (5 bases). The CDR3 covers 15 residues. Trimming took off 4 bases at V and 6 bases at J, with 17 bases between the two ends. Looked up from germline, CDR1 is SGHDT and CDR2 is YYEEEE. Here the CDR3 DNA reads TGTGCCAGCAGCCCCCATGCCAGGGAACGAAACATTCAGTACTTC. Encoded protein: CASSPHARERNIQYF. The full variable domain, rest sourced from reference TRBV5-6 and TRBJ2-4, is DAGVTQSPTHLIKTRGQQVTLRCSPKSGHDTVSWYQQALGQGPQFIFQYYEEEERQRGNFPDRFSGHQFPNYSSELNVNALLLGDSALYLCASSPHARERNIQYFGAGTRLSVL.

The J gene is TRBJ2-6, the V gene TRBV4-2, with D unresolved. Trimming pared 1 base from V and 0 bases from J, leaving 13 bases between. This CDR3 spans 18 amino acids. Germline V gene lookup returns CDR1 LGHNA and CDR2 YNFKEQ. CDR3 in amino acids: CASSQVGTSSSGANVLTF. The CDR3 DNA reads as TGTGCCAGCAGCCAAGTCGGCACATCTAGCTCTGGGGCCAACGTCCTGACTTTC.

The CDR3 bases are TGTGCCAGCAGTGAGGGGGCGGAGGAGACCCAGTACTTC. Residues: CASSEGAEETQYF. V gene TRBV6-4 combines with J gene TRBJ2-5, with D possibly matching TRBD1 (6 bases). The germline gives CDR1 MRHNA, CDR2 SNTAGT. V shed 3 bases and J shed 5 bases, with 10 bases lying between them. CDR3 length: 13 residues.

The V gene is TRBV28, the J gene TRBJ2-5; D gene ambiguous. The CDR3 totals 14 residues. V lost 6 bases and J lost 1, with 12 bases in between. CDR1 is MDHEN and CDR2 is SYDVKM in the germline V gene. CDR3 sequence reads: CASSLESFQETQYF. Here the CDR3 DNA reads TGTGCCAGCAGCCTGGAGAGCTTCCAAGAGACCCAGTACTTC. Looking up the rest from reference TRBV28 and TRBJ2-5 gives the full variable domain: DVKVTQSSRYLVKRTGEKVFLECVQDMDHENMFWYRQDPGLGLRLIYFSYDVKMKEKGDIPEGYSVSREKKERFSLILESASTNQTSMYLCASSLESFQETQYFGPGTRLLVL.

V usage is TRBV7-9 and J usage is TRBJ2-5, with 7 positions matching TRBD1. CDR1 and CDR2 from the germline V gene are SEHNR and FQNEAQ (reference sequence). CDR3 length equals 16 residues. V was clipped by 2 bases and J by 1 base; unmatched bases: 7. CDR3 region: CASSLPRQGPQETQYF. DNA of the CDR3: TGTGCCAGCAGCTTACCCCGACAGGGTCCCCAAGAGACCCAGTACTTC.

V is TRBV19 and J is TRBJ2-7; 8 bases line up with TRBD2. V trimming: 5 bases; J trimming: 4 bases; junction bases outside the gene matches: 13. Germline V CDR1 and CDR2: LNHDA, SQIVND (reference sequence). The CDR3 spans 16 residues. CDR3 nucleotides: TGTGCCAGTAGTTATGCGGCCAGCGGGAGCGGTTACGAGCAGTACTTC. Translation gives CASSYAASGSGYEQYF.

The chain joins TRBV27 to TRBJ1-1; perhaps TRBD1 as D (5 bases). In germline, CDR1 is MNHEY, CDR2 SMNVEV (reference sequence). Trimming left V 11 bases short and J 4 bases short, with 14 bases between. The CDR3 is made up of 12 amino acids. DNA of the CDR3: TGTGCCGCGGGGCCGGTGGGCACTGAAGCTTTCTTT. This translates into CAAGPVGTEAFF.

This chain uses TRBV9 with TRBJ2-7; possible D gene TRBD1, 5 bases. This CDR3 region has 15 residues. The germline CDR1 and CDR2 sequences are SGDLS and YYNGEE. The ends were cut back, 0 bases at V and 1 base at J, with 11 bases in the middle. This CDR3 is CASSVEGHASYEQYF. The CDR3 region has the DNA TGTGCCAGCAGCGTAGAAGGACATGCGTCCTACGAGCAGTACTTC.

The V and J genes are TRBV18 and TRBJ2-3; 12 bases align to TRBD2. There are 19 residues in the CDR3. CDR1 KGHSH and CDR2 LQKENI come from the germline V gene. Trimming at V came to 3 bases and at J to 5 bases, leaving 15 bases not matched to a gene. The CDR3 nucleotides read TGTGCCAGCTCACCGCGAGTCCATTGGTGGGGACTAGCGGGAGATACGCAGTATTTT. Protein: CASSPRVHWWGLAGDTQYF. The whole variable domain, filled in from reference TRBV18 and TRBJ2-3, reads NAGVMQNPRHLVRRRGQEARLRCSPMKGHSHVYWYRQLPEEGLKFMVYLQKENIIDESGMPKERFSAEFPKEGPSILRIQQVVRGDSAAYFCASSPRVHWWGLAGDTQYFGPGTRLTVL.

The CDR3 spells CASSLVYDYNTQYF. CDR3 bases: TGTGCCAGCAGCTTGGTTTACGACTACAATACGCAGTATTTT. This rearrangement joins TRBV5-4 to TRBJ2-3, with D tentatively TRBD2 (5 bases). The V gene's germline CDR1 is SGHNT and CDR2 YYREEE (reference sequence). Trimming shortened V by 0 bases and J by 7 bases, and 12 bases separated the two germline ends. The CDR3 runs to 14 residues. Variable domain in full (rest from reference TRBV5-4 and TRBJ2-3): ETGVTQSPTHLIKTRGQQVTLRCSSQSGHNTVSWYQQALGQGPQFIFQYYREEENGRGNFPPRFSGLQFPNYSSELNVNALELDDSALYLCASSLVYDYNTQYFGPGTRLTVL.